One and the same sample provided the 23 T cell receptor beta chains below, sequenced in a study of siplizumab effects on memory and regulatory T cells. Generated by immunoSEQ multiplex PCR, the TCRdb table keeps only in-frame clones and is missing some. The repertoire holds about 100,000 clones, with over 85% as singletons. Specimen: Tregs sorted from blood. The receptors here all came from a human donor in good health.

The rearrangement links TRBV11-2 to TRBJ1-4; D gene unclear. The germline V gene has CDR1 SGHAT and CDR2 FQNNGV. The CDR3 extends over 16 amino acids. Trimming removed 5 bases at V and 6 bases at J, with 19 bases between. The CDR3 bases are TGTGCCAGCAGCCCCCCGCGCGGAGGCGCCCATGAAAAACTGTTTTTT. This translates into CASSPPRGGAHEKLFF.

With regard to this clone: Other DNA sequences in this sample translate to the same CDR3. V and J are TRBV20-1 and TRBJ1-1, with D unclear. Per germline, CDR1 DFQATT and CDR2 SNEGSKA (reference sequence). The CDR3 has 11 residues. Trimming shortened V by 5 bases and J by 4 bases, and 8 bases separated the two germline ends. The CDR3: CSAPQLTEAFF. CDR3 in DNA: TGCAGTGCTCCCCAGCTCACTGAAGCTTTCTTT.

The CDR3 nucleotides are TGTGCCAGCAGCTTAGTGACAGGGGGACCCTACGAGCAGTACTTC. Amino acids: CASSLVTGGPYEQYF. J is TRBJ2-7 and V is TRBV7-2; 9 nucleotides match TRBD1. Germline values: CDR1 SGHTA, CDR2 FQGNSA. J gave up 2 bases and V 1 base, and 3 bases lay outside the gene matches. The CDR3 consists of 15 residues.

The chain combines TRBV30 with TRBJ2-7, with no clear D. CDR3 size: 13 residues. Germline-derived CDR1 and CDR2 are GTSNPN and SVGIG (reference sequence). Trimming removed 2 bases from V and 2 bases from J, with 10 bases in between. The chain's CDR3 is CAWSTGRAYEQYF. The CDR3 DNA sequence: TGTGCCTGGAGTACCGGCCGAGCCTACGAGCAGTACTTC.

V is TRBV19 and J is TRBJ1-1; the match to TRBD1 covers 11 bases. After removal of 8 bases from V and 7 bases from J, the junction contained 18 bases not matched to a gene. CDR1 LNHDA and CDR2 SQIVND come from the germline V gene (reference sequence). The CDR3 extends over 17 amino acids. CDR3 sequence reads: CASSAPRTGGLRSEAFF. The CDR3 coding sequence is TGTGCCAGTTCCGCCCCCCGGACAGGGGGCTTGCGGAGTGAAGCTTTCTTT.

J is TRBJ2-1 and V is TRBV18; D is undetermined. With 3 bases removed from V and 9 bases from J, the gap between germline ends came to 6 bases. Germline CDR1 and CDR2: KGHSH and LQKENI. The CDR3 loop spans 11 amino acids. Written as DNA, the CDR3 is TGTGCCAGCTCACCGAATACTGAGCAGTTCTTC. Protein sequence: CASSPNTEQFF.

The genes are TRBV12-5 and TRBJ2-1, with a weak D call TRBD1 (5 bases). Germline CDR1 and CDR2: LGHNT and FRNRAP. V lost 0 bases and J 10 bases, leaving 7 bases between the germline ends. The length of the CDR3 is 12 residues. CDR3 protein: CASGLVGAEQFF. CDR3 coding DNA: TGTGCTAGTGGTTTGGTAGGGGCCGAGCAGTTCTTC.

This sequence joins TRBV10-3 and TRBJ2-7; D is uncertain. Germline CDR1 and CDR2: ENHRY and SYGVKD. CDR3 length equals 11 residues. Trimming took 3 bases from V and 7 from J, leaving 7 bases between them. The CDR3 sequence is CAISDIKEQYF. CDR3 coding DNA: TGTGCCATCAGTGACATAAAGGAGCAGTACTTC.

V is TRBV10-3 and J is TRBJ2-1; 9 nucleotides align to TRBD2. This CDR3 contains 14 residues. The germline V gene encodes CDR1 ENHRY and CDR2 SYGVKD. The V gene end was trimmed by 7 bases and the J gene end by 6 bases; junction bases not matched to a gene: 7. CDR3 loop: CAINGGGAVNEQFF. CDR3 sequence (DNA): TGTGCCATCAATGGCGGGGGGGCAGTCAATGAGCAGTTCTTC.

The CDR3 spells CASGFGAGGGQETQYF. As DNA, the CDR3 is TGTGCTAGTGGTTTTGGAGCGGGAGGGGGTCAAGAGACCCAGTACTTC. The rearrangement joins TRBV12-5 to TRBJ2-5, with 10 bases fitting TRBD2. Germline V CDR1 and CDR2: LGHNT, FRNRAP. J gave up 2 bases and V 3 bases, and 6 bases lay outside the gene matches. This CDR3 contains 16 residues.

The chain recombines TRBV25-1 with TRBJ1-1; TRBD1 might be the D (6 bases). CDR3 size: 13 residues. Germline lookup yields CDR1 MGHDK and CDR2 SYGVNS. V lost 4 bases and J lost 5, with 11 bases in between. The CDR3 region is CASSAGGRTEAFF. CDR3 DNA: TGTGCCAGCAGTGCCGGGGGCAGGACTGAAGCTTTCTTT.

This chain uses TRBV2 with TRBJ2-7; 15 nucleotides line up with TRBD2. This CDR3 spans 20 amino acids. Losses at the gene ends were 7 bases for V and 2 bases for J; bases not matched to a gene: 18. CDR1 SNHLY and CDR2 FYNNEI come from the germline V gene. The CDR3, as DNA: TGTGCCAGCAACCTCGCGGTGGGACTAGCGGGGGGCCGGCCGACCTACGAGCAGTACTTC. As protein: CASNLAVGLAGGRPTYEQYF.

The chain employs TRBV27 and TRBJ2-2, with unresolved D. The CDR3 consists of 15 residues. Trimming removed 9 bases from V and 1 base from J, with 15 bases in between. Germline V lookup: CDR1 MNHEY, CDR2 SMNVEV (reference sequence). The CDR3 spells CASTPRRGNTGELFF. The CDR3 nucleotides are TGTGCCAGTACGCCCCGAAGAGGGAACACCGGGGAGCTGTTTTTT.

The V call is TRBV6-1, the J call TRBJ2-7, with D perhaps TRBD1 (6 bases). V was cut by 5 bases and J by 5 bases, with 13 bases left in between. The length of the CDR3 is 13 residues. Per germline, CDR1 MNHNS and CDR2 SASEGT. This CDR3 reads CASSNRVGHEQYF. CDR3 coding DNA: TGTGCCAGCAGTAACAGGGTTGGCCACGAGCAGTACTTC.

The CDR3 spells CASSGGGWETQYF. Here the CDR3 DNA reads TGTGCCAGCAGTGGGGGCGGTTGGGAGACCCAGTACTTC. V is TRBV6-1 and J is TRBJ2-5, with a tentative D call TRBD1 (5 bases). CDR3 size: 13 residues. Looked up from germline, CDR1 is MNHNS and CDR2 is SASEGT. Trimming removed 4 bases at V and 5 bases at J, with 11 bases between.

This chain joins TRBV5-6 and TRBJ1-2; the D is unclear. The CDR3 contains 15 residues. Trimming left V 0 bases short and J 5 bases short, with 14 bases between. From germline, CDR1 is SGHDT and CDR2 YYEEEE. The CDR3 DNA reads as TGTGCCAGCAGCTTGGTTTCGGCAGGAGGGTATGGCTACACCTTC. It specifies CASSLVSAGGYGYTF.

The CDR3 sequence is CASSLGTALDEQYF. CDR3 nucleotides: TGTGCCAGCTCATTGGGGACTGCCTTGGACGAGCAGTACTTC. The chain uses TRBV18 and TRBJ2-7, with D perhaps matching TRBD2 (6 bases). This CDR3 contains 14 residues. Per germline, CDR1 KGHSH and CDR2 LQKENI. Trimming removed 5 bases from V and 5 bases from J, with 16 bases in between.

This chain connects TRBV5-1 to TRBJ2-2; weak D call: TRBD1 (5 bases). CDR1 and CDR2 (germline): SGHRS, YFSETQ. Trimming shortened V by 4 bases and J by 4 bases, and 8 bases separated the two germline ends. The CDR3 loop spans 13 amino acids. The CDR3 sequence: CASSPQGTGELFF. The CDR3 nucleotides read TGCGCCAGCAGCCCCCAGGGCACCGGGGAGCTGTTTTTT.

The chain is built from TRBV5-1 and TRBJ2-1; TRBD2 matches 12 bases. Germline CDR1 is SGHRS and CDR2 is YFSETQ. The V gene end was trimmed by 1 base and the J gene end by 0 bases; junction bases not matched to a gene: 8. The CDR3 spans 19 residues. The CDR3 region is CASSLLSSGRASSYNEQFF. The CDR3, as DNA: TGCGCCAGCAGCTTGCTGTCTAGCGGGAGGGCAAGCTCCTACAATGAGCAGTTCTTC.

This chain joins TRBV5-6 and TRBJ1-1, with D unresolved. V was pared by 1 base and J by 3 bases, with 7 bases between. Germline lookup yields CDR1 SGHDT and CDR2 YYEEEE. The CDR3 runs to 13 residues. This chain's CDR3 is CASSLRQYTEAFF. CDR3 in DNA: TGTGCCAGCAGCTTGAGGCAGTACACTGAAGCTTTCTTT.

The chain employs TRBV11-3 and TRBJ1-1; no definite D call. Germline-derived CDR1 and CDR2 are SGHNT and YENEEA. Trimming removed 5 bases from V and 0 bases from J, with 13 bases in between. The CDR3 runs to 15 residues. In nucleotides, the CDR3 is TGTGCCAGCAGCCCTGATTGGGTTGTGAACACTGAAGCTTTCTTT. Protein sequence: CASSPDWVVNTEAFF.

The chain carries TRBV6-5 and TRBJ1-5; D unclear. Germline V gene sequence: CDR1 MNHEY, CDR2 SVGAGI. Trimming stripped 5 bases from V and 9 bases from J, with 8 bases between. The CDR3 has 11 residues. CDR3 sequence (DNA): TGTGCCAGCAGTGAAGCCACGCCCCAGCATTTT. Amino acids: CASSEATPQHF.

This clone has just one count. The rearrangement links TRBV7-2 to TRBJ2-7, with a tentative D call TRBD2 (6 bases). This CDR3 spans 15 amino acids. CDR1 is SGHTA and CDR2 is FQGNSA in the germline V gene. Trimming removed 1 base at V and 3 bases at J, with 13 bases between. The CDR3 sequence: CASSLGDGGLYEQYF. The CDR3 DNA sequence: TGTGCCAGCAGCTTAGGGGACGGAGGGCTCTACGAGCAGTACTTC.